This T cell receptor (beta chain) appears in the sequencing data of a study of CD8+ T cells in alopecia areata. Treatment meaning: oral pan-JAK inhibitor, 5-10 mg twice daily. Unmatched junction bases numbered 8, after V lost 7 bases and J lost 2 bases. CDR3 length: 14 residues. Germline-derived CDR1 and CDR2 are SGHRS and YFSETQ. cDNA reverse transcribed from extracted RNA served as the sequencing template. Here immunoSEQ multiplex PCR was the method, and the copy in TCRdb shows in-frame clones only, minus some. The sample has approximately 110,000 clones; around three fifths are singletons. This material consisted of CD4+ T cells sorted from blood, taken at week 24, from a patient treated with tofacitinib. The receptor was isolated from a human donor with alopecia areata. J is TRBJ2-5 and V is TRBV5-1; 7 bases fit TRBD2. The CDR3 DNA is TGCGCCAGCCACCCTAGCGGTTCACAAGAGACCCAGTACTTC. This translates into CASHPSGSQETQYF. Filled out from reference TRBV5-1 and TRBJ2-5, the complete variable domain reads KAGVTQTPRYLIKTRGQQVTLSCSPISGHRSVSWYQQTPGQGLQFLFEYFSETQRNKGNFPGRFSGRQFSNSRSEMNVSTLELGDSALYLCASHPSGSQETQYFGPGTRLLVL.